The clone carrying this TCR beta chain has just a few counts. These data belong to a study of blood T cell repertoires in COVID-19. On the study more broadly: COVID-19 samples from acute and convalescent phases originated in the United States, Italy and Spain. Sample material is recorded as cDNA or gDNA derived from T cells, B-cell-depleted T cells, or PBMCs.

Per the authors' pipeline: The assay estimated nucleated cells by amplifying reference gene primers. Measured with immunoSEQ multiplex PCR; TCRdb has only the in-frame clones, and not every one. The V and J calls and the clone size are those of that table, but D and trimming were determined from the DNA. In the table there are 100,000 to 150,000 clones, roughly 69% of which are singletons. The V end was cut by 1 base, the J end by 0 bases, with 13 bases between. The CDR3 consists of 17 residues. The germline V gene has CDR1 SGHTA and CDR2 FQGNSA. The chain uses TRBV7-2 and TRBJ1-3; the D gene is possibly TRBD1 (5 bases). This receptor was taken from a woman in her 70s with acute or convalescent COVID-19. The sequenced sample consisted of peripheral blood. CDR3 sequence (DNA): TGTGCCAGCAGCTTAGTCCCTCTGGGGGGCTCTGGAAACACCATATATTTT. This translates into CASSLVPLGGSGNTIYF.